This TCR beta chain was recorded in a study of human T cells and chemical hapten exposure. Time point here: patch test 1, 2 weeks after DPC sensitization. Specified treatment: therapeutic diphenylcyclopropenone sensitization with weekly scalp DPC. MiXCR, run by TCRdb on the RACE reads, gives a single entry per CDR3 protein. The profile shows around 380,000 distinct CDR3 sequences, roughly 4.8% of them singletons. The table lists this clonotype with a few counts. Sequencing was performed on whole blood, taken in connection with sensitization to the hapten diphenylcyclopropenone (DPC). This receptor was identified in a woman between 50 and 59 years old with alopecia areata. Some clones in this sample may be carry-over from other donors' samples.

The CDR3 DNA is TGTGCCAGCAGTTTTGACTCCAACTCCTACAATGAGCAGTTCTTC. Amino acid sequence: CASSFDSNSYNEQFF. The genes are TRBV28 and TRBJ2-1, with D unresolved. Germline assignment: CDR1 MDHEN and CDR2 SYDVKM. With 3 bases removed from V and 0 bases from J, the gap between germline ends came to 9 bases. CDR3 length: 15 residues.